What follows are 12 T cell receptor beta chains derived from one specimen sequenced in a study of tumor-infiltrating lymphocytes in localized non-small cell lung cancer. Some clones are missing from TCRdb's copy, which holds only in-frame ones; the method was immunoSEQ multiplex PCR. Of around 6,700 clones listed, approximately 80% are singletons. The sample consisted of uninvolved lung tissue not adjacent to the tumor. All receptors come from a human donor with non-small cell lung cancer.

The rearrangement uses TRBV27 and TRBJ2-6; D is undetermined. The CDR3 has 15 residues. Trimming cost V 5 bases and J 0 bases, with 8 bases left between them. From germline, CDR1 is MNHEY and CDR2 SMNVEV (reference sequence). CDR3 DNA: TGTGCCAGCAGTCCCTCCTACTCTGGGGCCAACGTCCTGACTTTC. Its protein product is CASSPSYSGANVLTF.

The sample holds one count of this clone. The chain has TRBV6-1 and TRBJ1-6; a weak D match, TRBD1 (5 bases). CDR1 is MNHNS, CDR2 SASEGT, per germline. V was shortened by 2 bases and J by 7 bases, with 12 bases between the two germline ends. The CDR3 contains 15 residues. The CDR3 sequence: CASSELLGANSPLHF. DNA of the CDR3: TGTGCCAGCAGTGAACTTCTAGGGGCCAATTCACCCCTCCACTTT.

The chain employs TRBV7-8 and TRBJ2-6, with a possible D match to TRBD1 (6 bases). Trimming took 5 bases from V and 0 from J, leaving 17 bases between them. The CDR3 totals 18 residues. Germline CDR1 is SGHVS and CDR2 is FQNEAQ. The CDR3 nucleotides are TGTGCCAGCAGCACCTTACAGGGTGTGGGCTCTGGGGCCAACGTCCTGACTTTC. The encoded protein is CASSTLQGVGSGANVLTF.

This clone was observed once. V and J are TRBV5-4 and TRBJ2-5; 7 positions match TRBD2. The DNA matches TRBJ2-7 better at its end, which makes the J call doubtful. The CDR3 runs to 15 residues. Germline-derived CDR1 and CDR2 are SGHNT and YYREEE (reference sequence). The CDR3: CASSLGLAASYEQYF. The DNA for the CDR3 is TGTGCCAGCAGCTTGGGTCTAGCGGCCTCCTACGAGCAGTACTTC.

The CDR3 DNA sequence: TGTGCCAGTAGTATGTCGGGTGGGAACACTGAAGCTTTCTTT. Translation gives CASSMSGGNTEAFF. The chain has TRBV19 and TRBJ1-1; no clear D gene. This CDR3 spans 14 amino acids. V lost 3 bases and J lost 1, with 9 bases in between. CDR1 is LNHDA, CDR2 SQIVND, per germline (reference sequence).

This chain uses TRBV4-1 with TRBJ1-6; D perhaps matches TRBD1 (6 bases). CDR1 and CDR2 (germline): MGHRA, YSYEKL. This CDR3 is built from 16 residues. V was cut by 1 base and J by 7 bases, with 14 bases left in between. CDR3 nucleotide sequence: TGCGCCAGCAGCCAAGCGGGGGGCGTCGACAATTCACCCCTCCACTTT. Amino acids: CASSQAGGVDNSPLHF.

This chain connects TRBV28 to TRBJ2-1; D is uncertain. In germline, CDR1 is MDHEN, CDR2 SYDVKM. This CDR3 is 11 amino acids long. Trimming removed 3 bases from V and 4 bases from J, with 1 base in between. CDR3 sequence: CASSLYNEQFF. CDR3 DNA: TGTGCCAGCAGTTTGTACAATGAGCAGTTCTTC.

The V and J genes are TRBV4-3 and TRBJ1-4; D is unclear. The CDR3 extends over 16 amino acids. In germline, CDR1 is LGHNA, CDR2 YSLEER. The V end was cut by 3 bases, the J end by 4 bases, with 15 bases between. This CDR3 is CASSQGNGQRNEKLFF. CDR3 DNA sequence: TGCGCCAGCAGCCAGGGGAACGGGCAACGTAATGAAAAACTGTTTTTT.

This clone was seen only once. V is TRBV6-4 and J is TRBJ2-4, with 9 nucleotides matching TRBD2. Germline-derived CDR1 and CDR2 are MRHNA and SNTAGT. CDR3 length equals 17 residues. With 8 bases clipped from V and 1 base from J, the junction kept 12 bases outside the gene matches. CDR3 sequence reads: CASAGLAGRGAKNIQYF. In DNA, the CDR3 is TGTGCCAGCGCTGGGCTAGCGGGGAGAGGGGCCAAAAACATTCAGTACTTC.

This clone has just a few counts. The chain has TRBV5-6 and TRBJ1-3; the D gene is possibly TRBD1 (5 bases). Trimming cost V 4 bases and J 1 base, with 18 bases left between them. In germline, CDR1 is SGHDT, CDR2 YYEEEE. CDR3 length equals 17 residues. The CDR3 loop reads CASSPSLVRGSGNTIYF. The CDR3 DNA reads as TGTGCCAGCAGCCCTTCCCTGGTGCGGGGGTCTGGAAACACCATATATTTT.

This rearrangement joins TRBV19 to TRBJ1-2; D not certain. The V end was cut by 3 bases, the J end by 1 base, with 9 bases between. Germline V CDR1 and CDR2: LNHDA, SQIVND (reference sequence). The CDR3 sequence is 14 residues long. Here the CDR3 reads CASSIHRFNYGYTF. The DNA of the CDR3 is TGTGCCAGTAGTATCCACAGATTTAACTATGGCTACACCTTC. The full variable domain, its missing parts supplied by reference TRBV19 and TRBJ1-2, is DGGITQSPKYLFRKEGQNVTLSCEQNLNHDAMYWYRQDPGQGLRLIYYSQIVNDFQKGDIAEGYSVSREKKESFPLTVTSAQKNPTAFYLCASSIHRFNYGYTFGSGTRLTVV.

V gene TRBV15 combines with J gene TRBJ2-3, with TRBD1 matching 9 bases. V was clipped by 4 bases and J by 3 bases; unmatched bases: 5. The CDR3 spans 15 residues. CDR1 is LNHNV and CDR2 is YYDKDF in the germline V gene (reference sequence). For the CDR3, the DNA is TGTGCCACCAGCATACAGGGGGCGCGAACAGATACGCAGTATTTT. It codes for CATSIQGARTDTQYF.